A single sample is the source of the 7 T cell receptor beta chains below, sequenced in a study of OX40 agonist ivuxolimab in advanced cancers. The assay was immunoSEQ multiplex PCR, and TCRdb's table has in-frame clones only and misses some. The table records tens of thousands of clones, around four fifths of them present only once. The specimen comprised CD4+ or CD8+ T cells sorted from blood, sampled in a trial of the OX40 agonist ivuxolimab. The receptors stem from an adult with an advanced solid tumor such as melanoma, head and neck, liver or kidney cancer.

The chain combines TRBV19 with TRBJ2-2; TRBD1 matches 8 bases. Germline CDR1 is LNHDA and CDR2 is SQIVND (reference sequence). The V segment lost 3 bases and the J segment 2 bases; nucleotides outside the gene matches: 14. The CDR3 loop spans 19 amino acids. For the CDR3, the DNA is TGTGCCAGTAGTATCGTCCGACAGGGGTCGCTTTCCAACACCGGGGAGCTGTTTTTT. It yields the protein CASSIVRQGSLSNTGELFF.

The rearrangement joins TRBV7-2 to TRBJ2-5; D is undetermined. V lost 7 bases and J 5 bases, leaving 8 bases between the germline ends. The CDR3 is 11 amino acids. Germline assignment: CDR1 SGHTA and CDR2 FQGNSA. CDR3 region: CASKVSETQYF. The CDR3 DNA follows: TGTGCCAGCAAGGTGTCGGAGACCCAGTACTTC.

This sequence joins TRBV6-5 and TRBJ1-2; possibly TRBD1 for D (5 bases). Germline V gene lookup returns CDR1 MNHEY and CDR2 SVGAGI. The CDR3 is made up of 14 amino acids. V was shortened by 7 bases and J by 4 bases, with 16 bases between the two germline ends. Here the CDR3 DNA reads TGTGCCAGCACCTTAACCCCAGGGTCCTATGGCTACACCTTC. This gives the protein CASTLTPGSYGYTF.

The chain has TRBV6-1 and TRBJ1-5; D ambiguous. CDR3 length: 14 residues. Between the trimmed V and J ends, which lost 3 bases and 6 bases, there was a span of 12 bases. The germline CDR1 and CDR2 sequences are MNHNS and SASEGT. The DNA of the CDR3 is TGTGCCAGCAGTGACGGACGGGAGGGTCAGCCCCAGCATTTT. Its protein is CASSDGREGQPQHF.

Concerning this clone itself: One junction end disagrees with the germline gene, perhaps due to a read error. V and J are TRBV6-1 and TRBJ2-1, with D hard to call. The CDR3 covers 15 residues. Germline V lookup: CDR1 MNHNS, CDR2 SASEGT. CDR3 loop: CASNEGLSSYNEQFF. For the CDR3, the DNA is TGTGCCAGCAATGAAGGTCTAAGCTCCTACAATGAGCAGTTCTTC.

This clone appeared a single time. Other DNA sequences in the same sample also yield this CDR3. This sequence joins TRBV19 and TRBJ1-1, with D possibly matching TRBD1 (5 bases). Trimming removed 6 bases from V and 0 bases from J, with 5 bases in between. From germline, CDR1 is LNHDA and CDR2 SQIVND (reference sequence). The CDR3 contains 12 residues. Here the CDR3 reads CASSRVNTEAFF. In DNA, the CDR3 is TGTGCCAGTAGCAGGGTGAACACTGAAGCTTTCTTT. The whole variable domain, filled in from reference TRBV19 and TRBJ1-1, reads DGGITQSPKYLFRKEGQNVTLSCEQNLNHDAMYWYRQDPGQGLRLIYYSQIVNDFQKGDIAEGYSVSREKKESFPLTVTSAQKNPTAFYLCASSRVNTEAFFGQGTRLTVV.

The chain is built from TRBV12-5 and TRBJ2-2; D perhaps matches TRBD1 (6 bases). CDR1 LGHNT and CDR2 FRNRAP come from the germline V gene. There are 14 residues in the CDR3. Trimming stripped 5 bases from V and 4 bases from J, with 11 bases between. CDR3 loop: CASGQQGATGELFF. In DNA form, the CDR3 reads TGTGCTAGTGGTCAACAGGGAGCCACCGGGGAGCTGTTTTTT.